This TCR beta chain comes out of a study of blood T cell repertoires in COVID-19 (dated by TCRdb to the early 2020s). Background for the entire study: Collaborator samples came from the United States, Italy and Spain and covered acute and convalescent phases of COVID-19. Samples came from the ongoing ImmuneRACE study (first 160 participants) plus 1,254 subjects from 6 global collaborators. The repertoires were made available in a free public database intended to serve as a resource for research on the immune response to SARS-CoV-2. Nearly every sample came with metadata listing a de-identified subject ID, COVID-19 status, age in years and sex. The material from the prospective study consisted of cDNA or gDNA derived from T cells, B-cell-depleted T cells, or PBMCs. HLA class I and class II types, where available, came from metadata supplied by the sample provider rather than from assay-based typing. Deeply sampled blood TCRbeta repertoires from subjects exposed to, actively infected with, or recovered from COVID-19 were included in the dataset.

In this sample, this clone turned up a few times. Its antigen specificity is not known. Per-base qualities were not stored, and no clone one base away is much larger. CDR1 SGHDN and CDR2 FVKESK are derived from the germline V gene. Counted from cysteine to phenylalanine, this CDR3 has 19 amino acids. Only the CDR3 portion is preserved as DNA: 57 bases, with reading frame beginning at the first base. Clipping removes 4 bases from V and 0 bases from J, with 18 as the unmatched junction base count. Each collaborating institution followed its own protocols to collect whole blood in K2EDTA tubes. Collaborator samples were shipped for TCRbeta analysis as frozen whole blood, isolated PBMCs, or DNA extracted from either sample type. The immunoSEQ Assay, a bias-controlled multiplex PCR, was used to amplify TCRbeta CDR3 regions from genomic DNA. The published analysis was carried out like this. The number of nucleated cells in each sample was estimated from the amplification of reference gene primers within the assay. To quantify the absolute abundance of each unique TCRbeta CDR3 rearrangement, sequence reads were collapsed and filtered. For each sample, productive Simpson clonality was calculated by taking the square root of Simpson's diversity index across productive rearrangements. TCRdb stores this immuneACCESS table with in-frame sequences only. Part of the clones is absent; in the studies checked, under half of the shortfall reflects unresolved V genes, and no reason is known for the rest. V and J calls and clone size are given by that table; D and trimming were obtained from the DNA. The sample table lists around 130,000 clones, about 79% of them with a count of one. Roughly 17% of the sample goes to the ten largest clones.

Paper-wide results and their limitations: Clinical and demographic metadata were provided uncurated, with the amount varying by source and participant.

The rearrangement joined TRBV14 to TRBJ2-7, with 7 bases matching TRBD2. The specimen sequenced was peripheral blood. The source of this sequence is a woman aged 45-60 years with acute or convalescent COVID-19. The nucleotide sequence is TGTGCCAGCAGCCCTCTCCCGGGGGGACTCATCAGGAGCTCCTACGAGCAGTACTTC. Translation gives CASSPLPGGLIRSSYEQYF.